This TCR beta chain was captured in a study of long-term antiretroviral therapy in people with HIV. Researchers ran immunoSEQ v3.0 at survey level. This table comes from immunoSEQ multiplex PCR, and its TCRdb copy is limited to in-frame clones, with some not included. In the table there are fewer than 35,000 clones, 65% to 90% of which are singletons. A single count supports this clone. The junction does not match germline at one end; this may be a read error. The clonotype originates from a man aged 18 to 29 with HIV. The sample was unsorted PBMCs, taken roughly 3.3 years after starting antiretroviral therapy.

The CDR3 coding sequence is TGTGCCAGTAGTGTAGATGCAACTAATGAAAAACTGTTTTTT. Its translation is CASSVDATNEKLFF. The J gene is TRBJ1-4, the V gene TRBV19, with D unresolved. Per germline, CDR1 LNHDA and CDR2 SQIVND (reference sequence). CDR3 length: 14 residues. The whole variable domain, filled in from reference TRBV19 and TRBJ1-4, reads DGGITQSPKYLFRKEGQNVTLSCEQNLNHDAMYWYRQDPGQGLRLIYYSQIVNDFQKGDIAEGYSVSREKKESFPLTVTSAQKNPTAFYLCASSVDATNEKLFFGSGTQLSVL.